The 14 T cell receptor beta chains below were found in one sample sequenced in a study of blood T cell repertoires in COVID-19. Profiled with immunoSEQ multiplex PCR; TCRdb holds only in-frame clones, not every one. Of about 520,000 clones listed, approximately 83% were seen once; the top ten hold approximately 3.4%. Material: peripheral blood. All receptors come from a human donor in a cohort sampled during active COVID-19.

The V call is TRBV29-1, the J call TRBJ1-2; 9 bases are a match to TRBD1. Germline V gene lookup returns CDR1 SQVTM and CDR2 ANQGSEA. After removal of 6 bases from V and 3 bases from J, the junction contained 5 bases not matched to a gene. CDR3 size: 13 residues. This chain's CDR3 is CSVRTGADYGYTF. The CDR3 DNA follows: TGCAGCGTCCGGACAGGGGCGGACTATGGCTACACCTTC.

This clone was observed a few times. CDR3 in amino acids: CASSIYSGSAYNEQFF. The CDR3 DNA follows: TGTGCCAGCAGCATTTATAGCGGGAGCGCCTACAATGAGCAGTTCTTC. This chain uses TRBV7-9 with TRBJ2-1, with 9 bases aligning to TRBD2. Germline V gives CDR1 SEHNR, CDR2 FQNEAQ (reference sequence). V shed 5 bases and J 2 bases; nucleotides not matched to a gene: 7. This CDR3 has 16 amino acids.

The chain employs TRBV18 and TRBJ1-1, with D possibly TRBD1 on 5 matching bases. Germline V gene sequence: CDR1 KGHSH, CDR2 LQKENI. Trimming removed 5 bases at V and 1 base at J, with 14 bases between. CDR3 length equals 15 residues. CDR3 sequence (DNA): TGTGCCAGCTCAGGCCCCGGTGGGGCGAACACTGAAGCTTTCTTT. Translated, it gives CASSGPGGANTEAFF. Drawing the rest from reference TRBV18 and TRBJ1-1, the complete variable domain is NAGVMQNPRHLVRRRGQEARLRCSPMKGHSHVYWYRQLPEEGLKFMVYLQKENIIDESGMPKERFSAEFPKEGPSILRIQQVVRGDSAAYFCASSGPGGANTEAFFGQGTRLTVV.

The V call is TRBV3-1 (or the pseudogene TRBV3-2), the J call TRBJ2-1; TRBD2 matches 13 bases. V gave up 0 bases and J gave up 5 bases; unmatched junction bases: 10. There are 19 residues in the CDR3. CDR1 is LGHDT and CDR2 is YNNKEL in the germline V gene (reference sequence). CDR3 DNA sequence: TGTGCCAGCAGCCAAGATTTTCCTGGACTAGCGGGAGTCGACAATGAGCAGTTCTTC. It codes for CASSQDFPGLAGVDNEQFF.

V and J are TRBV6-5 and TRBJ2-1; the match to TRBD1 covers 9 bases. Per the germline V gene, CDR1 is MNHEY and CDR2 is SVGAGI. The CDR3 has 13 amino acids. Trimming cost V 10 bases and J 7 bases; bases outside gene matches: 8. The CDR3 loop reads CAISGTGTNEQFF. The CDR3 coding sequence is TGTGCCATATCCGGGACAGGGACGAATGAGCAGTTCTTC.

The V call is TRBV5-4, the J call TRBJ1-2, with TRBD1 identical over 10 bases. V shed 0 bases, J shed 7 bases, and the junction held 9 bases outside the gene matches. CDR1 is SGHNT and CDR2 is YYREEE in the germline V gene (reference sequence). The CDR3 sequence is 16 residues long. Here the CDR3 DNA reads TGTGCCAGCAGCTTGGGTGGGGACAGGGGACTTCCTGGCTACACCTTC. It translates to CASSLGGDRGLPGYTF.

This chain joins TRBV19 and TRBJ1-1; 7 bases are a match to TRBD1. Germline V gene sequence: CDR1 LNHDA, CDR2 SQIVND (reference sequence). The CDR3 contains 14 residues. V shed 5 bases and J 6 bases; nucleotides not matched to a gene: 9. The CDR3 DNA sequence: TGTGCCAGTAGTTTCACAGGGGCGGCCGCTGAAGCTTTCTTT. Translating it yields CASSFTGAAAEAFF.

The J gene is TRBJ2-7, the V gene TRBV9; 9 nucleotides match TRBD2. The length of the CDR3 is 14 residues. Germline lookup yields CDR1 SGDLS and CDR2 YYNGEE. The ends lost 0 bases at V and 2 bases at J; junction bases unmatched: 0. CDR3 amino acids: CASSVEREAYEQYF. CDR3 nucleotide sequence: TGTGCCAGCAGCGTAGAGCGGGAGGCCTACGAGCAGTACTTC.

The V and J genes are TRBV2 and TRBJ2-2; TRBD2 is a possible D gene (6 bases). Germline values: CDR1 SNHLY, CDR2 FYNNEI. This CDR3 spans 14 amino acids. The V gene lost 6 bases and the J gene lost 0 bases, with 8 bases spanning the gap. The CDR3 protein is CASRDYSNTGELFF. The CDR3 nucleotides read TGTGCCAGCAGGGACTACTCGAACACCGGGGAGCTGTTTTTT.

This clone was seen more than once but under ten times. V and J are TRBV13 and TRBJ2-2; 8 positions match TRBD2. The trim removed 6 bases at V and 1 base at J, leaving 7 bases unmatched. The V gene's germline CDR1 is PRHDT and CDR2 FYEKMQ (reference sequence). This CDR3 has 16 amino acids. CDR3 sequence (DNA): TGTGCCAGCAGACGGGGCGGGACTAGGAACACCGGGGAGCTGTTTTTT. It is translated as CASRRGGTRNTGELFF.

This chain links TRBV3-1 (or the pseudogene TRBV3-2) with TRBJ2-1, with 9 positions matching TRBD2. Germline values: CDR1 LGHDT, CDR2 YNNKEL (reference sequence). The CDR3 spans 17 residues. J lost 7 bases, V lost 2 bases, and 12 bases had no gene match. CDR3 in amino acids: CASSQPTGGRASNEQFF. The DNA for the CDR3 is TGTGCCAGCAGCCAACCAACGGGCGGGAGGGCCAGTAATGAGCAGTTCTTC.

The rearrangement links TRBV9 to TRBJ2-5, with D unresolved. From germline, CDR1 is SGDLS and CDR2 YYNGEE. This CDR3 comprises 12 residues. Trimming took 0 bases from V and 6 from J, leaving 6 bases between them. CDR3 bases: TGTGCCAGCAGCGTAGACTCAAAGACCCAGTACTTC. Amino acid sequence: CASSVDSKTQYF.

This clone was seen just once. V is TRBV23-1 and J is TRBJ1-5, with D maybe TRBD1 (5 bases). Being an ORF, TRBV23-1 has a function that is uncertain. Trimming pared 7 bases from V and 0 bases from J, leaving 19 bases between. CDR3 length equals 17 residues. The CDR3: CASTHWRSGDSNQPQHF. In DNA form, the CDR3 reads TGCGCCAGCACCCATTGGCGATCGGGGGATAGCAATCAGCCCCAGCATTTT.

The chain links TRBV7-9 to TRBJ1-2, with 8 bases matching TRBD1. Germline-derived CDR1 and CDR2 are SEHNR and FQNEAQ (reference sequence). Germline trimming cut 5 bases from V and 4 bases from J; bases unmatched to any gene: 15. The CDR3 extends over 17 amino acids. As DNA, the CDR3 is TGTGCCAGCAGCCCCCGGGAGCTTCTCAGGGGGCTCTATGGCTACACCTTC. This gives the protein CASSPRELLRGLYGYTF.